Below are 10 T cell receptor beta chains sequenced from a single sample in a study of blood T cell repertoires in COVID-19. The protocol was immunoSEQ multiplex PCR, while the TCRdb copy is restricted to in-frame clones and leaves out a portion. The sample gives 24,000 or so clones, over 75% of which show up once; 13% is in the top ten. The sample taken for sequencing was peripheral blood. These TCRs come from a human donor in a cohort sampled during active COVID-19. The donor label of this sample is uncertain.

The gene calls are TRBV7-9 and TRBJ1-1, with 7 bases that match TRBD1. The CDR3 consists of 14 residues. Germline V gives CDR1 SEHNR, CDR2 FQNEAQ (reference sequence). V shed 5 bases, J shed 1 base, and the junction held 4 bases outside the gene matches. The CDR3 DNA reads as TGTGCCAGCAGCCGTGGGACAGCGAACACTGAAGCTTTCTTT. It encodes CASSRGTANTEAFF.

J is TRBJ1-4 and V is TRBV18, with TRBD1 identical over 7 bases. The germline V gene has CDR1 KGHSH and CDR2 LQKENI. The junction had 10 bases not matched to a gene; V was cut back by 4 bases and J by 8 bases. CDR3 length equals 15 residues. CDR3: CASSQAAGTEEKLFF. CDR3 DNA: TGTGCCAGCTCACAAGCAGCCGGGACAGAGGAAAAACTGTTTTTT.

The chain is built from TRBV11-2 and TRBJ2-5, with 9 bases aligning to TRBD2. Germline V lookup: CDR1 SGHAT, CDR2 FQNNGV. CDR3 size: 15 residues. The junction had 7 bases not matched to a gene; V was cut back by 4 bases and J by 4 bases. CDR3 residues: CASSSGGAGGETQYF. The DNA for the CDR3 is TGTGCCAGCAGCTCTGGGGGAGCGGGGGGAGAGACCCAGTACTTC. Variable domain in full (rest from reference TRBV11-2 and TRBJ2-5): EAGVAQSPRYKIIEKRQSVAFWCNPISGHATLYWYQQILGQGPKLLIQFQNNGVVDDSQLPKDRFSAERLKGVDSTLKIQPAKLEDSAVYLCASSSGGAGGETQYFGPGTRLLVL.

This clone occurred once. The chain has TRBV5-1 and TRBJ2-7; tentative D call: TRBD1 (7 bases). CDR3 length: 15 residues. The ends were cut back, 3 bases at V and 1 base at J, with 14 bases in the middle. CDR1 and CDR2 from the germline V gene are SGHRS and YFSETQ. This chain's CDR3 is CASSSSPGGSYEQYF. CDR3 in DNA: TGCGCCAGCAGCTCTTCTCCAGGGGGGTCCTACGAGCAGTACTTC.

The V call is TRBV4-3, the J call TRBJ2-1, with 10 bases identical to TRBD2. V trimming: 0 bases; J trimming: 8 bases; junction bases outside the gene matches: 7. CDR3 size: 16 residues. CDR1 and CDR2 (germline): LGHNA, YSLEER. CDR3 region: CASSQDSLAGEDEQFF. CDR3 nucleotides: TGCGCCAGCAGCCAAGATTCGCTAGCGGGGGAGGATGAGCAGTTCTTC.

The gene calls are TRBV6-2 or TRBV6-3 and TRBJ2-5, with 9 nucleotides matching TRBD2. Germline V CDR1 and CDR2: MNHEY, SVGEGT. With V trimmed by 4 bases and J by 5 bases, 11 bases remained unmatched. This CDR3 comprises 16 residues. CDR3 sequence: CASSSPKSGGRETQYF. DNA for the CDR3: TGTGCCAGCAGTTCCCCGAAGAGCGGGGGGAGGGAGACCCAGTACTTC.

The genes are TRBV30 and TRBJ1-2; TRBD1 matches at 8 bases. This CDR3 is 15 amino acids long. The J segment lost 2 bases and the V segment lost 1 base, leaving 6 bases of the junction unmatched. Germline V gene sequence: CDR1 GTSNPN, CDR2 SVGIG (reference sequence). The CDR3 DNA is TGTGCCTGGAGTGGGACAGGGAAAAAGAACTATGGCTACACCTTC. Encoded protein: CAWSGTGKKNYGYTF.

The CDR3 spells CASSVSRGFTTGANVLTF. Here the CDR3 DNA reads TGTGCCAGCAGTGTTTCACGGGGATTTACGACTGGGGCCAACGTCCTGACTTTC. The rearrangement joins TRBV6-1 to TRBJ2-6; maybe TRBD2 (5 bases). The germline CDR1 and CDR2 sequences are MNHNS and SASEGT. V was shortened by 4 bases and J by 2 bases, with 18 bases between the two germline ends. The CDR3 spans 18 residues.

The chain combines TRBV18 with TRBJ2-5, with D unresolved. Trimming left V 1 base short and J 5 bases short, with 8 bases between. Looked up from germline, CDR1 is KGHSH and CDR2 is LQKENI. The CDR3 consists of 13 residues. The CDR3: CASSPRPPETQYF. The DNA of the CDR3 is TGTGCCAGCTCACCACGGCCGCCGGAGACCCAGTACTTC.

This clone occurred once. V and J are TRBV4-1 and TRBJ1-3; 8 bases align to TRBD1. The germline V gene encodes CDR1 MGHRA and CDR2 YSYEKL. CDR3 size: 15 residues. Trimming at V came to 4 bases and at J to 0 bases, leaving 2 bases not matched to a gene. The CDR3 here is CASSLGTGSGNTIYF. The CDR3 DNA follows: TGCGCCAGCAGCCTTGGGACAGGCTCTGGAAACACCATATATTTT.